The source of this T cell receptor (beta chain) is a study of long-term antiretroviral therapy in people with HIV. At least one PBMC sample before ART and at least two after were required. Participants with HIV, all of them, were treated in the United States. CDR1 is LNHDA and CDR2 is SQIVND in the germline V gene (reference sequence). V gave up 3 bases and J gave up 2 bases, with 9 bases separating them. This CDR3 has 14 amino acids. Sequencing used immunoSEQ v3.0 at survey level. Assay used: immunoSEQ multiplex PCR; TCRdb lists only in-frame clones, some missing. The table lists over 25,000 clones, roughly 96% of them singletons.

This sequence originates from a man under 40 with HIV. Sequencing used unsorted PBMCs, obtained 6.5 to 6.9 years after starting antiretroviral therapy. This rearrangement joins TRBV19 to TRBJ2-3; a possible D gene is TRBD1 (6 bases). CDR3 region: CASSMRTATDTQYF. The CDR3 coding sequence is TGTGCCAGTAGTATGAGGACAGCCACAGATACGCAGTATTTT.